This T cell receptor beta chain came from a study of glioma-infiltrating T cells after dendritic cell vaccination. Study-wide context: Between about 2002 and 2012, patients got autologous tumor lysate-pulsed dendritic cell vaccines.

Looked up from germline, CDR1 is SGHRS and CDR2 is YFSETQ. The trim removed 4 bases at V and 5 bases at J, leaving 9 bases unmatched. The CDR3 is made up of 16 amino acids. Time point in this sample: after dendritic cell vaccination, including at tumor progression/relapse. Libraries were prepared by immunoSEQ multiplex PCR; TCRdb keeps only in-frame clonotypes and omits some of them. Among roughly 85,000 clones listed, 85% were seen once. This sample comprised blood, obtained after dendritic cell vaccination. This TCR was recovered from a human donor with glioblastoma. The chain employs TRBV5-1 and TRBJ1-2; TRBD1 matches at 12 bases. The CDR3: CASSVTGTGGAYGYTF. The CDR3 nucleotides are TGCGCCAGCAGCGTAACCGGGACAGGGGGCGCGTATGGCTACACCTTC.